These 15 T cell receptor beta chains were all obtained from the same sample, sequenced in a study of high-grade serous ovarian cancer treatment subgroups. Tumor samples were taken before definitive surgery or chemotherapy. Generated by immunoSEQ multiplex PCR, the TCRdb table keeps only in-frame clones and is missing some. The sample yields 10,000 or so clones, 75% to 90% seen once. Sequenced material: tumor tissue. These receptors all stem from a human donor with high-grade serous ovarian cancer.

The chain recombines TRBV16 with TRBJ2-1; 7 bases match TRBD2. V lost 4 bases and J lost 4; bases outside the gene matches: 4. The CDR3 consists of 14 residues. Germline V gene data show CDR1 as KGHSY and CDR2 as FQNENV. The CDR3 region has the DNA TGTGCCAGCAGCCTCACTAGCGCGTACAATGAGCAGTTCTTC. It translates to CASSLTSAYNEQFF. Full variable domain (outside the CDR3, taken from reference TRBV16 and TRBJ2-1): GEEVAQTPKHLVRGEGQKAKLYCAPIKGHSYVFWYQQVLKNEFKFLISFQNENVFDETGMPKERFSAKCLPNSPCSLEIQATKLEDSAVYFCASSLTSAYNEQFFGPGTRLTVL.

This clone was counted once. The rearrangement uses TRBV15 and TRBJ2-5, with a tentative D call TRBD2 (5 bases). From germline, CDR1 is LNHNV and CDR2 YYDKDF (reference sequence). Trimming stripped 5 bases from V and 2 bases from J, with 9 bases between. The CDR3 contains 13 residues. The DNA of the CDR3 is TGTGCCACCAGCCTTCGCGGGCAAGAGACCCAGTACTTC. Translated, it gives CATSLRGQETQYF.

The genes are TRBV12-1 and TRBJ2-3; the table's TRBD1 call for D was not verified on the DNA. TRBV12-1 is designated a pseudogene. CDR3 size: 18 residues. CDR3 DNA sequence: TGTGCCAGCAGCTTTTTTCCCCCTGGGACAACCTCCTGGCGGGCGCAGTATTTT. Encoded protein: CASSFFPPGTTSWRAQYF.

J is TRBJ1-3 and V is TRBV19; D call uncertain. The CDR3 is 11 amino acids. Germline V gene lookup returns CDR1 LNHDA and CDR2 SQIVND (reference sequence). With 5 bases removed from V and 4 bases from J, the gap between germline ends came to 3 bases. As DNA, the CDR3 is TGTGCCAGTAGTTCAGGAAACACCATATATTTT. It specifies CASSSGNTIYF.

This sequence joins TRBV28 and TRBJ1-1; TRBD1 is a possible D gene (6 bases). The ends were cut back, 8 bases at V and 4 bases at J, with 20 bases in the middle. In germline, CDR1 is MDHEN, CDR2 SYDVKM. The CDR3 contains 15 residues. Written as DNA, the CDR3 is TGTGCCAGCCGCATCGCGGGGGGCTTGATCACTGAAGCTTTCTTT. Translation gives CASRIAGGLITEAFF.

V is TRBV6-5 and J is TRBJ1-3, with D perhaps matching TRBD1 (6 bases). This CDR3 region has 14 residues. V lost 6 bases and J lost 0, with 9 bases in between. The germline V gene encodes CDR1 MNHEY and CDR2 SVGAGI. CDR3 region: CASREGGSGNTIYF. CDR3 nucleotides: TGTGCCAGCAGGGAGGGGGGCTCTGGAAACACCATATATTTT.

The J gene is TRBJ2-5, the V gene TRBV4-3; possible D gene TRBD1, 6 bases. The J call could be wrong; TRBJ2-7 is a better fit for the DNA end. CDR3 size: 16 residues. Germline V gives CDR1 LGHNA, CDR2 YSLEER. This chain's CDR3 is CASSQDLAGAPYEQYF. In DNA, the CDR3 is TGCGCCAGCAGCCAAGACCTGGCAGGGGCCCCCTACGAGCAGTACTTC.

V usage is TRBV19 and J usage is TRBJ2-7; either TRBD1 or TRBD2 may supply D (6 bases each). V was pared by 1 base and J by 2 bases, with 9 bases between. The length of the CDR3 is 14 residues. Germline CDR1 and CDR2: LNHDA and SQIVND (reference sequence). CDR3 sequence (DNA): TGTGCCAGTAGTATAGGGAGGGGGACCTACGAGCAGTACTTC. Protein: CASSIGRGTYEQYF.

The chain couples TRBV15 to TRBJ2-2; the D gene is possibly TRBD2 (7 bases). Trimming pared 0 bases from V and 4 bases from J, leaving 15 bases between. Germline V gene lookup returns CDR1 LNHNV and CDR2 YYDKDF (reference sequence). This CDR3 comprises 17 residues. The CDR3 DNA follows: TGTGCCACCAGCAGAGATTACGGTGGGGGGGCCACCGGGGAGCTGTTTTTT. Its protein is CATSRDYGGGATGELFF.

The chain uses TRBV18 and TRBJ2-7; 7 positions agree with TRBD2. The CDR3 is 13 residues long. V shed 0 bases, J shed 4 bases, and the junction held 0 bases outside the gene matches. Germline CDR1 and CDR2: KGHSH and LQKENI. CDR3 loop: CASSPPGGYEQYF. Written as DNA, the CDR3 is TGTGCCAGCTCACCACCCGGGGGGTACGAGCAGTACTTC.

CDR3 sequence (DNA): TGTGCCAGCAGCTTCTGGGCTAGCGGGGCTAGCACAGATACGCAGTATTTT. The encoded protein is CASSFWASGASTDTQYF. The V gene is TRBV11-2, the J gene TRBJ2-3; 9 positions match TRBD2. This CDR3 has 17 residues. J lost 0 bases, V lost 3 bases, and 7 bases had no gene match. The germline gives CDR1 SGHAT, CDR2 FQNNGV.

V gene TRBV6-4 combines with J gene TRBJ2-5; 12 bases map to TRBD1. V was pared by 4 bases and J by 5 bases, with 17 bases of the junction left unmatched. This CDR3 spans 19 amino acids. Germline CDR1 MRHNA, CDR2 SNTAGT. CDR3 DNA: TGTGCCAGCAGTGGCCAACAGGGACAGGGGGCCTGTGGTCGGGAGACCCAGTACTTC. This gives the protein CASSGQQGQGACGRETQYF.

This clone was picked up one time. The CDR3 DNA follows: TGTGCCAGCAGCACTACGGATTTCCCCTACGAGCAGTACTTC. It encodes CASSTTDFPYEQYF. The chain employs TRBV9 and TRBJ2-7; the D is unclear. The CDR3 totals 14 residues. The V gene's germline CDR1 is SGDLS and CDR2 YYNGEE. The germline V and J ends were trimmed by 4 bases and 2 bases, with 13 bases remaining between them.

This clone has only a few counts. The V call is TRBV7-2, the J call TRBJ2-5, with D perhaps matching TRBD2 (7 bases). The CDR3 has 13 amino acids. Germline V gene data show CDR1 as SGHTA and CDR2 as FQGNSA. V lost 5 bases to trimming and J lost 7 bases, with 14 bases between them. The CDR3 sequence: CASSRLGGGTQYF. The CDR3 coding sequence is TGTGCCAGCAGCCGGCTAGGGGGGGGGACCCAGTACTTC.

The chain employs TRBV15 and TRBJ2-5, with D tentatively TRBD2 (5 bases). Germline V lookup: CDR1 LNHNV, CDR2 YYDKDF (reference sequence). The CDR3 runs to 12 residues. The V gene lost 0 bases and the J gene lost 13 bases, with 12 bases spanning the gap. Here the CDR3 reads CATSRDLERPYF. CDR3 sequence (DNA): TGTGCCACCAGCAGAGATCTCGAGCGGCCGTACTTC.